Listed below are T cell receptor beta chains from one sample, sequenced in a study of control samples from healthy donors and cancer patients. Method: immunoSEQ multiplex PCR; TCRdb's copy keeps in-frame clones and lacks some. The table records tens of thousands of clones, 85% to 90% of them present only once. Sequenced material: blood. These receptors originate from a woman in her sixties in good health. The CDR3 runs from the conserved cysteine through the conserved F or W. Fields, in order: V gene, D gene, clone size, J gene, CDR3 DNA, CDR3 protein. D genes are given only for firm matches. Not all rows give a size; the values are once, few, many and, for expanded clones, a class.

v_gene: TRBV9; d_gene: NA; abundance: NA; j_gene: TRBJ2-1; CDR3nt: TGTGCCAGCGCGTTCGGGGTGTACAATGAGCAGTTCTTC; CDR3aa: CASAFGVYNEQFF
v_gene: TRBV6-5; d_gene: TRBD1; abundance: NA; j_gene: TRBJ2-2; CDR3nt: TGTGCCAGCAGCCGACAGGGGGGGAACACCGGGGAGCTGTTTTTT; CDR3aa: CASSRQGGNTGELFF
v_gene: TRBV2; d_gene: NA; abundance: few; j_gene: TRBJ1-5; CDR3nt: TGTGCCAGCAGTGAAGCGTCCTCTTGGCCGCCCCAGCATTTT; CDR3aa: CASSEASSWPPQHF
v_gene: TRBV6-2/TRBV6-3; d_gene: TRBD2; abundance: NA; j_gene: TRBJ2-5; CDR3nt: TGTGCCAGCAGTTACGAGTTAGCGGGGTTGGTGACCCAGTACTTC; CDR3aa: CASSYELAGLVTQYF
v_gene: TRBV5-6; d_gene: TRBD1; abundance: NA; j_gene: TRBJ2-7; CDR3nt: TGTGCCAGCAGCTTGTTTGAGGGGGCTCTACGCGAGCAGTACTTC; CDR3aa: CASSLFEGALREQYF
v_gene: TRBV5-4; d_gene: NA; abundance: NA; j_gene: TRBJ1-1; CDR3nt: TGTGCCAGCAGCTTGGGGACATTGAACACTGAAGCTTTCTTT; CDR3aa: CASSLGTLNTEAFF
v_gene: TRBV2; d_gene: NA; abundance: NA; j_gene: TRBJ1-5; CDR3nt: TGTGCCAGCACGATTGGGGCCCCCAATCAGCCCCAGCATTTT; CDR3aa: CASTIGAPNQPQHF
v_gene: TRBV28; d_gene: TRBD1; abundance: NA; j_gene: TRBJ1-4; CDR3nt: TGTGCCAGCAAAAGGACAGGGGCAACTAATGAAAAACTGTTTTTT; CDR3aa: CASKRTGATNEKLFF
v_gene: TRBV7-9; d_gene: TRBD2; abundance: NA; j_gene: TRBJ2-7; CDR3nt: TGTGCCAGGGGGGAGGATGGCGGGAGACTGTACTTC; CDR3aa: CARGEDGGRLYF
v_gene: TRBV28; d_gene: TRBD1; abundance: NA; j_gene: TRBJ1-2; CDR3nt: TGTGCCAGCAGGACTACCGGGACAGGGACTAACTATGGCTACACCTTC; CDR3aa: CASRTTGTGTNYGYTF
v_gene: TRBV6-6; d_gene: NA; abundance: NA; j_gene: TRBJ2-7; CDR3nt: TGTGCCAGCAGCCCGACGGAGGAATACGAGCAGTACTTC; CDR3aa: CASSPTEEYEQYF
v_gene: TRBV18; d_gene: TRBD2; abundance: NA; j_gene: TRBJ2-7; CDR3nt: TGTGCCAGCTCACCGGGGTTGCGGAGCGGGGTCGCGGAGCAGTACTTC; CDR3aa: CASSPGLRSGVAEQYF